Described below is a single T cell receptor beta chain sequence and its context. Spike-ins of synthetic TCR analog templates went into each PCR. Method: immunoSEQ multiplex PCR; TCRdb's copy keeps in-frame clones and lacks some. Found here are about 120,000 clones, around 89% of them singletons; the top ten hold about 1.8%. CDR1 is MNHNY, CDR2 SVGAGI, per germline (reference sequence). Trimming left V 2 bases short and J 7 bases short, with 3 bases between. The CDR3 is 12 residues long. Specified time point: peripheral blood 6 weeks after treatment start. This record comes from a study of PD-L1 blockade in urothelial cancer. Across the study: When blood samples were assessed, the median T cell count was some 140,000.

This rearrangement joins TRBV6-6 to TRBJ1-6; D is undetermined. The sample was PBMCs, taken around atezolizumab (anti-PD-L1) treatment. The receptor's source is a man aged 55 to 70 with urothelial cancer. The CDR3 sequence is CASSYGNSPLHF. The CDR3 DNA reads TGTGCCAGCAGTTACGGCAATTCACCCCTCCACTTT.